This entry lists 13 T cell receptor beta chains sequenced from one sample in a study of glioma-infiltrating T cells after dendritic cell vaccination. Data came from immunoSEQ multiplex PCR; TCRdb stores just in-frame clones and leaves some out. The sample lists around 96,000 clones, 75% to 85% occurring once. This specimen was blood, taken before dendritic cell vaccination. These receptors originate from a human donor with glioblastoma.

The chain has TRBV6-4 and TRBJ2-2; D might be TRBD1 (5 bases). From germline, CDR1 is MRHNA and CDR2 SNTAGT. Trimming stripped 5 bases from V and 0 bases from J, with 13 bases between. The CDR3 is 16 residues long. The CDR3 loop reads CASSPMWGPNTGELFF. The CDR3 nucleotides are TGTGCCAGCAGTCCCATGTGGGGCCCGAACACCGGGGAGCTGTTTTTT.

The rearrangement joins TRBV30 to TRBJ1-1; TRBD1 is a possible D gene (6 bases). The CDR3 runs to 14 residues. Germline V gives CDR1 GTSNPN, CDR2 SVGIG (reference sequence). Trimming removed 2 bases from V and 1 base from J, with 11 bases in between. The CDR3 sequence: CAWSHQTGNTEAFF. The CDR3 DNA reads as TGTGCCTGGAGTCATCAGACAGGGAACACTGAAGCTTTCTTT.

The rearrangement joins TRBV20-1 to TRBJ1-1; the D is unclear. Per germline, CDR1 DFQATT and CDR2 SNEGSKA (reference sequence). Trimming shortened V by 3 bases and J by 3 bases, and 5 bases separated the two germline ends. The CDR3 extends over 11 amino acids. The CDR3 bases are TGCAGTGCTAGTTGGCACACTGAAGCTTTCTTT. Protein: CSASWHTEAFF.

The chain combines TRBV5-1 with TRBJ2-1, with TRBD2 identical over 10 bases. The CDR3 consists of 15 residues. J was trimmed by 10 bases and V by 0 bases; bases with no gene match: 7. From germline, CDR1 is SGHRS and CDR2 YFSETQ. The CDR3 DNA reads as TGCGCCAGCAGCTTGGTGGCTAGCGGGAGACGCGAGCAGTTCTTC. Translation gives CASSLVASGRREQFF.

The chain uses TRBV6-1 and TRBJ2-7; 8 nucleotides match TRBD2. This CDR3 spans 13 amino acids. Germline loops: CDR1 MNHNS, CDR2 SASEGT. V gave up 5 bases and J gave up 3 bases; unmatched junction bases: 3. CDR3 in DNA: TGTGCCAGCAGTAGTAGCGGGAACTACGAGCAGTACTTC. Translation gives CASSSSGNYEQYF.

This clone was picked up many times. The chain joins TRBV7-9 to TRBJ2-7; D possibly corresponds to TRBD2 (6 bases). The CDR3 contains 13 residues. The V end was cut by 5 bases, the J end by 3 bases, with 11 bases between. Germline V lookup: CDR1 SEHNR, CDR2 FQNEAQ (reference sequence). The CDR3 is CASSDGTFYEQYF. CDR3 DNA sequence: TGTGCCAGCAGCGACGGGACTTTCTACGAGCAGTACTTC.

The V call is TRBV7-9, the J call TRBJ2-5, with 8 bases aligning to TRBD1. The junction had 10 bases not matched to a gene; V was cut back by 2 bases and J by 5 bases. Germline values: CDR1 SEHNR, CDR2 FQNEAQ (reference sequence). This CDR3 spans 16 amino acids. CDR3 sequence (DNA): TGTGCCAGCAGCTTATGGGACAGGACTATCGGGGAGACCCAGTACTTC. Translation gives CASSLWDRTIGETQYF.

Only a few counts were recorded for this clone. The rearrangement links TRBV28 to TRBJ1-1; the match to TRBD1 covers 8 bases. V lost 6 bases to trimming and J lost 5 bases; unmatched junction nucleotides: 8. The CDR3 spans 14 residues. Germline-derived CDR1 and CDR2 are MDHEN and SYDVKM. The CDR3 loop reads CASRGGQAWTEAFF. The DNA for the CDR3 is TGTGCCAGCAGGGGGGGACAGGCGTGGACTGAAGCTTTCTTT.

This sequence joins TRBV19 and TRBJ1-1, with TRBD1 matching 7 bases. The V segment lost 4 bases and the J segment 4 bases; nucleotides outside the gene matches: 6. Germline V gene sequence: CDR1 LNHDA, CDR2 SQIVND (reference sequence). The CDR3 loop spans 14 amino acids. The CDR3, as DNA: TGTGCCAGTAGTACCTCCACAGGGGCCACTGAAGCTTTCTTT. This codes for CASSTSTGATEAFF. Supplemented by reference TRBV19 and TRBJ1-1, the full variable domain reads DGGITQSPKYLFRKEGQNVTLSCEQNLNHDAMYWYRQDPGQGLRLIYYSQIVNDFQKGDIAEGYSVSREKKESFPLTVTSAQKNPTAFYLCASSTSTGATEAFFGQGTRLTVV.

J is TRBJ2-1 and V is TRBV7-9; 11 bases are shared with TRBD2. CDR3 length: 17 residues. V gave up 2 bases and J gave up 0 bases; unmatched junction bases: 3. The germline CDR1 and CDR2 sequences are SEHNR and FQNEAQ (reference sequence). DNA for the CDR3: TGTGCCAGCAGCTTACCTAGCGGGGGGAGCTCCTACAATGAGCAGTTCTTC. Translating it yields CASSLPSGGSSYNEQFF.

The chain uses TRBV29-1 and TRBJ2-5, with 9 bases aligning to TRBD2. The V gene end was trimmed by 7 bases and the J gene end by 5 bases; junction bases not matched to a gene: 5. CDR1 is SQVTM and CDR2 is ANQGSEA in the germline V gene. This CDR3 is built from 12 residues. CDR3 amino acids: CSGVAGVETQYF. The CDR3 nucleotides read TGCAGCGGTGTAGCGGGAGTGGAGACCCAGTACTTC.

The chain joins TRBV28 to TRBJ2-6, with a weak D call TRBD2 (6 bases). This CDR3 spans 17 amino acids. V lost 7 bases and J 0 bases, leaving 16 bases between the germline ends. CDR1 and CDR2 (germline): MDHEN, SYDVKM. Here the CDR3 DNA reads TGTGCCAGCACCGTTGGGGGGTTAAGCTCTGGGGCCAACGTCCTGACTTTC. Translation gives CASTVGGLSSGANVLTF.

The CDR3 DNA reads TGTGCCAGCAGCCCCCTCAGGGGAGACACTGAAGCTTTCTTT. Translated, it gives CASSPLRGDTEAFF. The V gene is TRBV7-9, the J gene TRBJ1-1; maybe TRBD1 (6 bases). V gave up 5 bases and J gave up 3 bases, with 13 bases separating them. This CDR3 is 14 amino acids long. Germline V CDR1 and CDR2: SEHNR, FQNEAQ (reference sequence).